This T cell receptor beta chain is drawn from a study of molecular identifiers for immune sequencing clone quantification (dated by TCRdb to 2016 to 2018). The study in broad terms: For a replicate experiment, the RNA from either approximately 20,000 or 100,000 naive CD8 T cells was divided into five aliquots, and four of those aliquots went on to sequencing. CD8 T cells were used in a methods study to benchmark molecular-identifier clustering-based TCR repertoire sequencing (MIDCIRS) and TCR RNA copy counting.

Inclusive of the bounding cysteine and phenylalanine, the CDR3 is 11 residues long. Here the CDR3 DNA is all that survives: 33 bases in frame from base 1. The germline V gene provides CDR1 SGHNT and CDR2 YENEEA. V is shortened by 5 bases, J by 14 bases, and the region joining them spans 13 bases. Naive CD8 T cell libraries were made from around 20,000 to 1,000,000 sorted cells using 10%, 30% or 50% of purified RNA. On a BD FACSAria II, naive CD8 T cells were FACS-sorted as CD8+CD4-CCR7+CD45RA+ and collected into RLT Plus buffer. To test detection sensitivity, Jurkat RNA equal to under 13 TCR copies was added to samples of about 20,000-1,000,000 naive CD8 T cells. CD8 T cells were enriched using RosetteSep CD8+ T Cell Enrichment Cocktail and Ficoll-Paque, and the enriched cells then underwent ACK red cell lysis. Results and caveats for the whole study, not just this receptor: Modeling indicated roughly 3.3 TCR RNA copies recovered per cell, compared with approximately 10 by digital PCR, which implies a capture efficiency of 25% to 35%. In CMV-specific effector cells, clones with more than 20 RNA copies accounted for over 99% of molecules, whereas in naive cells such clones accounted for under 1%. Highly expanded clone sizes could be underestimated because identical TCR molecules may share a barcode. A single cell's worth of spiked-in Jurkat TCR RNA was reported detectable even among 750,000 to 1,000,000 naive CD8 T cells. When barcode sub-clustering was not used, chimeric consensus sequences inflated TCR diversity, with chimeras reaching as high as 47%. The naive libraries included spiked-in Jurkat TCR RNA (roughly eleven copies' worth), and this Jurkat TCR RNA is not part of the donor repertoire.

Libraries came from PCR. TCRdb shows the sequencer as Illumina HiSeq 4000. Preparation of bulk TCR libraries followed a previously described approach, with the TCR primers listed in Table S5. Total RNA was purified with the Qiagen AllPrep DNA/RNA kit. Reads from multiple sequencing runs of the same library were pooled before analysis. For the original study's pipeline: Reads were retained only if the reads had an exact TCR constant sequence, and the retained reads were trimmed to 150 nt and grouped according to their 12-nt molecular barcodes. Reads inside each barcode group were sub-clustered using a 15% Levenshtein threshold, and a quality-weighted consensus sequence was constructed for each RNA molecule. Non-functional sequences were excluded, and lower-count sequences lying one edit away from another sequence were also excluded. Based on fitting two negative binomial distributions, any barcode sub-cluster with under 20% of the maximum read count was discarded. The public reads were quality trimmed at Q25 with fastp and then assembled into clones with MiXCR by TCRdb, keeping productive beta chains. Here each entry gathers all rows of one CDR3 protein and keeps the most common genes and DNA. TCRdb's processing, not the authors', yielded these V and J calls. The table for this sample lists about 640,000 distinct CDR3 sequences; about 20% of them were counted only once. Roughly 0.83% of the sample comes from the top ten.

Points on this clonotype: This clone's antigen is unknown. One base away there is no much larger clone; base qualities are not given.

Material: naive CD8+ T cells from blood, with Jurkat cell RNA spiked in. In light of the paper, this sample's cell subset or site label describes: FACS-sorted CD8+CD4-CCR7+CD45RA+ naive T cells. The receptor chain draws on TRBV11-3 and TRBJ2-1, with a weak D call of TRBD1 (6 bases match). This TCR was recovered from a human donor in good health. Some libraries in this study had Jurkat cell RNA spiked in. The CDR3 corresponds to CASSPQGKEFF. DNA sequence: TGTGCCAGCAGCCCACAGGGTAAGGAGTTCTTC.